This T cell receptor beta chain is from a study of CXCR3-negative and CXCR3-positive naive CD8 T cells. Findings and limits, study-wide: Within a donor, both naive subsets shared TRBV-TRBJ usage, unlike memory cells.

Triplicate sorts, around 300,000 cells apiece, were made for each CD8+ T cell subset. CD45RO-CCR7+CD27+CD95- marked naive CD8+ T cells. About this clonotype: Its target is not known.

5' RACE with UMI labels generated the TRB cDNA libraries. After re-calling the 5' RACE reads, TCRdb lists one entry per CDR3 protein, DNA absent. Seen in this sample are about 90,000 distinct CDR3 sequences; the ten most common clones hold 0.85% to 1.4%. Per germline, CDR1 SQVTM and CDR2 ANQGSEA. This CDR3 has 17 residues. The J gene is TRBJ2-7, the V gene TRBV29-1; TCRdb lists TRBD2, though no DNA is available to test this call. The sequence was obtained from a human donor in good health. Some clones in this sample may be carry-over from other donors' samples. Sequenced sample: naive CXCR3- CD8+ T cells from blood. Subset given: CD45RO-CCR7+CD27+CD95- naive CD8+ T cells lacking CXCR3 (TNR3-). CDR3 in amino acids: CSVEGGPGLAGTYEQYF.